These T cell receptor beta chains were read from a single sample in a study of human T cells and chemical hapten exposure. TCRdb re-analysed the RACE reads in MiXCR, keeping a single row per CDR3 protein. The sample consists of about 42,000 distinct CDR3 sequences, 8.5% to 10% of them appearing once. This specimen consisted of whole blood, obtained in connection with sensitization to the hapten diphenylcyclopropenone (DPC). Source of these receptors: a woman in her twenties or thirties with alopecia areata. Some clones in this sample may be carry-over from other donors' samples. Both conserved end residues are part of each CDR3. Size values are once, few and many counts, or a class for expanded clones, and some rows have none.

CDR3aa | j_gene | v_gene | abundance
CATSRDVQGEAFF | TRBJ1-1 | TRBV15 | few
CASSKRTGGMNTEAFF | TRBJ1-1 | TRBV4-2 | few
CASSWERRSPLHF | TRBJ1-6 | TRBV7-2 | many
CASSQVGSYNEQFF | TRBJ2-1 | TRBV4-3 | .
CIIGGLAGLNEQFF | TRBJ2-1 | TRBV20-1 | .
CASSTRTGGSNEQFF | TRBJ2-1 | TRBV27 | few
CASSPRSVDTQYF | TRBJ2-3 | TRBV12-3/TRBV12-4 | .
CASSSGTGNYGYTF | TRBJ1-2 | TRBV5-1 | .
CASSIEKSSGANVLTF | TRBJ2-6 | TRBV19 | .
CSVVRGAPYEQYF | TRBJ2-7 | TRBV29-1 | few
CASSYQDSSNSYNEQFF | TRBJ2-1 | TRBV6-2/TRBV6-3 | .
CASSRLAVTDTQYF | TRBJ2-3 | TRBV7-2 | few
CATKDRGYEQYF | TRBJ2-7 | TRBV6-5 | .
CSVEVVRASGANVLTF | TRBJ2-6 | TRBV29-1 | few
CASSLALRVYTDTQYF | TRBJ2-3 | TRBV11-2 | .
CASSSPWGEKLFF | TRBJ1-4 | TRBV12-3/TRBV12-4 | medium-sized
CASSSFASKNIQYF | TRBJ2-4 | TRBV18 | few
CASSLGHSSTDTQYF | TRBJ2-3 | TRBV7-9 | .
CSGRAAGLEAFF | TRBJ1-1 | TRBV29-1 | .
CAISPTGQGTDTQYF | TRBJ2-3 | TRBV10-3 | many
CSASLRGVVDTQYF | TRBJ2-3 | TRBV20-1 | few
CASSQVVSDTGELFF | TRBJ2-2 | TRBV4-1 | few
CASSPPAGLVKYNEQFF | TRBJ2-1 | TRBV27 | few
CASSQEVLRRSHNEQFF | TRBJ2-1 | TRBV3-1 | .
CASSPSTGADTQYF | TRBJ2-3 | TRBV9 | few
CASSPETYSYNSPLHF | TRBJ1-6 | TRBV7-6 | few
CASRPGLAAETQYF | TRBJ2-5 | TRBV5-6 | many
CASSLLGQGSSYEQYF | TRBJ2-7 | TRBV12-3/TRBV12-4 | many
CSARVGTSGGADTQYF | TRBJ2-3 | TRBV20-1 | .
CASSLSGDTEAFF | TRBJ1-1 | TRBV7-2 | .
CASSQVRGGANEQYF | TRBJ2-7 | TRBV4-2 | .
CASRGQGAGNEQFF | TRBJ2-1 | TRBV6-2/TRBV6-3 | few
CAWRGLHQGTDTQYF | TRBJ2-3 | TRBV30 | many
CASSQADRGNTEAFF | TRBJ1-1 | TRBV3-1 | many
CASSLMRLNTEAFF | TRBJ1-1 | TRBV5-8 | few
CASSAGQGAGVAKNIQYF | TRBJ2-4 | TRBV4-3 | .
CASSLRESSYNSPLHF | TRBJ1-6 | TRBV5-1 | .
CASSWWGTSTDEQFF | TRBJ2-1 | TRBV6-2/TRBV6-3 | medium-sized
CASGGGNEQFF | TRBJ2-1 | TRBV27 | many
CASSFGGGSLRTDTQYF | TRBJ2-3 | TRBV12-3/TRBV12-4 | once
CSARVAETSTGELFF | TRBJ2-2 | TRBV20-1 | .